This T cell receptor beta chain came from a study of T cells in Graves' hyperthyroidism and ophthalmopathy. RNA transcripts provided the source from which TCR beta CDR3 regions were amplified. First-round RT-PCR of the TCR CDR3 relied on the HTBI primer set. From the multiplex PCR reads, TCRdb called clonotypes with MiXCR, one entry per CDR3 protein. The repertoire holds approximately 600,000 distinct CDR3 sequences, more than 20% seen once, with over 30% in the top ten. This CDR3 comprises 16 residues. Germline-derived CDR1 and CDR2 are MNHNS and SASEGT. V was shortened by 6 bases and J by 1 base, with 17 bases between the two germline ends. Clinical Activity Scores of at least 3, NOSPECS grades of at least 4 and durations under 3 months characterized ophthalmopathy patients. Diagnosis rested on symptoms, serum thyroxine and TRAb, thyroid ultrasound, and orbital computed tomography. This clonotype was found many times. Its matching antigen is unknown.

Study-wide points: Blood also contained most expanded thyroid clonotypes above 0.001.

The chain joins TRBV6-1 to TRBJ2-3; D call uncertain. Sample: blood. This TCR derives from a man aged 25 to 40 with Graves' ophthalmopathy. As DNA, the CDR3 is TGTGCCAGCAGGGGATCGTTGTGGGATGGCACAGATACGCAGTATTTT. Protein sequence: CASRGSLWDGTDTQYF.